This is a list of T cell receptor beta chains from one sample in a study of blood T cell repertoires in COVID-19. The table came from immunoSEQ multiplex PCR; TCRdb's copy has only in-frame clones and leaves some out. The sample consists of about 440,000 clones, roughly 87% of them appearing once. The sample consisted of PBMCs or T cells enriched from blood (not recorded which). All receptors come from a woman between 18 and 30 years old with acute COVID-19. CDR3s leave out the opening cysteine and the closing phenylalanine or tryptophan. Size is omitted from some rows. Given values are once, few, many or a class for expanded clones.

J gene: TRBJ1-6
V gene: TRBV19
clone size: .
CDR3 protein: ASKGTGVSPLH

J gene: TRBJ1-2
V gene: TRBV19
clone size: .
CDR3 protein: ASNGNYRDVGRGYT

J gene: TRBJ1-6
V gene: TRBV11-3
clone size: .
CDR3 protein: ASSFEGQGAGSPLH

J gene: TRBJ1-6
V gene: TRBV6-4
clone size: .
CDR3 protein: ASSDSLDSPLH

J gene: TRBJ2-7
V gene: TRBV7-6
clone size: .
CDR3 protein: ASSLRGIRGQGAEEQY

J gene: TRBJ2-1
V gene: TRBV11-3
clone size: .
CDR3 protein: ASSLDLYGQGVNEQF

J gene: TRBJ1-5
V gene: TRBV2
clone size: .
CDR3 protein: ASGRQGGSNQPQH

J gene: TRBJ2-1
V gene: TRBV27
clone size: .
CDR3 protein: ASSLSGRHNEQF

J gene: TRBJ1-5
V gene: TRBV4-1
clone size: few
CDR3 protein: ASSQGLPRQGLNQPQH

J gene: TRBJ2-2
V gene: TRBV10-3
clone size: .
CDR3 protein: AISAGGTGELF

J gene: TRBJ1-4
V gene: TRBV4-3
clone size: .
CDR3 protein: ASSPDRGLGEKLF